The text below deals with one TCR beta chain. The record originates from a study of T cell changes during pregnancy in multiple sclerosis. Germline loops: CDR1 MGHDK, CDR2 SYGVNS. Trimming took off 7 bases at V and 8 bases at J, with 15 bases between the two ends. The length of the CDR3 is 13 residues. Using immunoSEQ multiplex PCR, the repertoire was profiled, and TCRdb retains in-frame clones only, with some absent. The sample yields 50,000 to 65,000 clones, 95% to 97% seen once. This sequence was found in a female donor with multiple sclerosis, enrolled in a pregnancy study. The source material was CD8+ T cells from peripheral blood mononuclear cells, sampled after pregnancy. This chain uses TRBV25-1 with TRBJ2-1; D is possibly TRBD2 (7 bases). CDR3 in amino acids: CASTFGGGDEQFF. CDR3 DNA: TGTGCCAGCACCTTTGGAGGGGGGGATGAGCAGTTCTTC.